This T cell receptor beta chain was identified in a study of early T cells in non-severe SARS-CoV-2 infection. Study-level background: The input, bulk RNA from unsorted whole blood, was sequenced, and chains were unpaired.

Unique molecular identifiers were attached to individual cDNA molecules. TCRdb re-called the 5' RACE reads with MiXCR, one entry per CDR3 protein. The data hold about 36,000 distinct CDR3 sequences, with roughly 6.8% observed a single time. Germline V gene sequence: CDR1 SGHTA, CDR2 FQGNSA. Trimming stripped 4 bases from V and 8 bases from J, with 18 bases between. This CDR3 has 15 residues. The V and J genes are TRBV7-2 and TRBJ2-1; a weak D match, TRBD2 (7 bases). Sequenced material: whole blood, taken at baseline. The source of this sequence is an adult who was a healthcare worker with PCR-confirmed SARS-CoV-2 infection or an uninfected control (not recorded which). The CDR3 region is CASSYQGGGWDEQFF. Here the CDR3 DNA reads TGTGCCAGCAGCTATCAAGGCGGGGGCTGGGATGAGCAGTTCTTC.